This TCR beta chain stems from a study of OX40 agonist ivuxolimab in advanced cancers. Study context: The study gave patients intravenous ivuxolimab at 0.01 to 10 mg/kg every 2 weeks. The group had a mean age of about 64 years, ranged from about 23 to 79, and was 80% to 85% male.

Sequencing was performed with immunoSEQ multiplex PCR; in TCRdb, only in-frame clones are kept and a portion is missing. This table holds approximately 40,000 clones, roughly 80% found once. The CDR3 consists of 16 residues. Losses at the gene ends were 2 bases for V and 8 bases for J; bases not matched to a gene: 11. Germline V gene lookup returns CDR1 MDHEN and CDR2 SYDVKM. Study results and limitations: Averaging showed that CD8+ T cells had more expanded clones than CD4+ did. Low normalized T-cell clonal expansion also characterized some of the nonresponders.

In the case of this clone: What it binds is not known.

The sample here was CD4+ or CD8+ T cells sorted from blood, taken in a trial of the OX40 agonist ivuxolimab. The clonotype was recovered from an adult with an advanced solid tumor such as melanoma, head and neck, liver or kidney cancer. The chain uses TRBV28 and TRBJ1-4; TRBD1 aligns across 7 bases. This CDR3 reads CASSLGSTGNGEKLFF. CDR3 nucleotide sequence: TGTGCCAGCAGTTTAGGTTCGACAGGGAATGGGGAAAAACTGTTTTTT.